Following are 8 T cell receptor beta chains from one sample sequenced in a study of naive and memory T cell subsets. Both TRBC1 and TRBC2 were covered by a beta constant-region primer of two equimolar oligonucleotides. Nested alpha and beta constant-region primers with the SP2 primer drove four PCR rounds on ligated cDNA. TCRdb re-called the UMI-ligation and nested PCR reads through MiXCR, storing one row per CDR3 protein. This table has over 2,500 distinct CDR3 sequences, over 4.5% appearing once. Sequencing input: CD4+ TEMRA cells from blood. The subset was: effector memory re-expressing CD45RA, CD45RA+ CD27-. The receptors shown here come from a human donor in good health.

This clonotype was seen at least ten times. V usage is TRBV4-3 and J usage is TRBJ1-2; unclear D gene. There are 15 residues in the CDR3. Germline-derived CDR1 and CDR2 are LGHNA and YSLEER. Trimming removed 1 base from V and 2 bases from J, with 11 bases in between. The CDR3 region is CASSQAADNNYGYTF. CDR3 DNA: TGCGCCAGCAGCCAAGCCGCCGACAACAACTATGGCTACACCTTC.

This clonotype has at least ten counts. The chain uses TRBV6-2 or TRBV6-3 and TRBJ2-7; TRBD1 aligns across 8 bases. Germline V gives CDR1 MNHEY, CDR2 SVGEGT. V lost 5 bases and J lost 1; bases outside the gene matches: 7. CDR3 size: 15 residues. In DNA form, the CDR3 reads TGTGCCAGCAGTGCCGGGACAGGTCCATCCTACGAGCAGTACTTC. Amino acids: CASSAGTGPSYEQYF.

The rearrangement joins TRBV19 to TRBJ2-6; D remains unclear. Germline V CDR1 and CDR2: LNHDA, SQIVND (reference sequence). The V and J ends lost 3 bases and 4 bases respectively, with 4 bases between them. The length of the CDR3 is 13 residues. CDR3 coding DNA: TGTGCCAGTAGTATCGAGGGGGCCAACGTCCTGACTTTC. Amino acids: CASSIEGANVLTF.

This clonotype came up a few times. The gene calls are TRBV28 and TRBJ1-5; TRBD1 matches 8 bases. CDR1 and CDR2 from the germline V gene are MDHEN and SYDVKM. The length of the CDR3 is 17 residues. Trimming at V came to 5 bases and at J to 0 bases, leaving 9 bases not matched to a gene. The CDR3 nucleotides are TGTGCCAGCAGTACACCCCAGGGACAGGTTAGCAATCAGCCCCAGCATTTT. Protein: CASSTPQGQVSNQPQHF.

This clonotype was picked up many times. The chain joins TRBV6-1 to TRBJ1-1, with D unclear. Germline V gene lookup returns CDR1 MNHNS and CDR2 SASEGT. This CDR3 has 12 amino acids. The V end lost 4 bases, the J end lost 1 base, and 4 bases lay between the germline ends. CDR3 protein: CASSVANTEAFF. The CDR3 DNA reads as TGTGCCAGCAGTGTCGCGAACACTGAAGCTTTCTTT.

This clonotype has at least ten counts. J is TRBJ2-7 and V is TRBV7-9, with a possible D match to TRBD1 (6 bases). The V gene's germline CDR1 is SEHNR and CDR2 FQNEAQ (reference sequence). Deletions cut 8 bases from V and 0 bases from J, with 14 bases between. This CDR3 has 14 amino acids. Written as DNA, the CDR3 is TGTGCCAGCCCGACCGGACAGCCCTCCTACGAGCAGTACTTC. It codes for CASPTGQPSYEQYF.

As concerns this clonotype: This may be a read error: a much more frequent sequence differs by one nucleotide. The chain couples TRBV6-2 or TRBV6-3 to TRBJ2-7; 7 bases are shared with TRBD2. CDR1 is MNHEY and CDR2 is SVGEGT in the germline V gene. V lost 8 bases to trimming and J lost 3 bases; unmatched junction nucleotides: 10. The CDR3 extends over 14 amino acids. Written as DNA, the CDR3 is TGTGCCAGCTCCAGCCGAGCGGGGAACTACGAGCAGTACTTC. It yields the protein CASSSRAGNYEQYF.

CDR3 protein: CASSLRDGRFTDTQYF. CDR3 DNA: TGTGCCAGCAGCTTGCGGGACGGACGGTTCACAGATACGCAGTATTTT. The chain combines TRBV7-2 with TRBJ2-3, with D possibly TRBD2 on 6 matching bases. CDR1 and CDR2 from the germline V gene are SGHTA and FQGNSA. CDR3 length: 16 residues. The ends were cut back, 3 bases at V and 2 bases at J, with 15 bases in the middle. Together with reference TRBV7-2 and TRBJ2-3, the CDR3 gives the full variable domain: GAGVSQSPSNKVTEKGKDVELRCDPISGHTALYWYRQSLGQGLEFLIYFQGNSAPDKSGLPSDRFSAERTGGSVSTLTIQRTQQEDSAVYLCASSLRDGRFTDTQYFGPGTRLTVL.